These 8 T cell receptor beta chains originate from one sample sequenced in a study of blood T cell repertoires in COVID-19 (dated by TCRdb to the early 2020s). Library preparation employed the immunoSEQ multiplex PCR assay. Not all clones reach the TCRdb copy of this immuneACCESS table, which keeps in-frame sequences only. Checked studies attribute under half of the gap to unresolved V genes and leave the rest unexplained. This sample comprises about 150,000 clones, about 82% of them detected only once. Roughly 8.1% of the sample goes to the ten largest clones. Sequenced input: peripheral blood. The receptors here all came from a woman aged 80 or over with COVID-19, enrolled during active disease.

The chain links TRBV7-3 to TRBJ1-2; D not resolved. The CDR3 sequence is 15 residues long. V dropped 5 bases and J dropped 3 bases, with 16 bases sitting between them. Germline V gene data show CDR1 as SGHTA and CDR2 as FQGTGA. This chain's CDR3 is CASSPDTLSYYGYTF. CDR3 in DNA: TGTGCCAGCAGCCCTGACACTCTTTCCTACTATGGCTACACCTTC. The entire variable domain, with the rest obtained from reference TRBV7-3 and TRBJ1-2, is as follows: GAGVSQTPSNKVTEKGKYVELRCDPISGHTALYWYRQSLGQGPEFLIYFQGTGAADDSGLPNDRFFAVRPEGSVSTLKIQRTERGDSAVYLCASSPDTLSYYGYTFGSGTRLTVV.

The V gene is TRBV13, the J gene TRBJ2-3; TRBD2 matches 10 bases. The ends lost 5 bases at V and 1 base at J; junction bases unmatched: 6. The germline V gene has CDR1 PRHDT and CDR2 FYEKMQ (reference sequence). The length of the CDR3 is 16 residues. The CDR3 here is CASSPSGGAGTDTQYF. Written as DNA, the CDR3 is TGTGCCAGCAGCCCTAGCGGGGGTGCTGGCACAGATACGCAGTATTTT.

This sequence joins TRBV7-2 and TRBJ2-3; tentative D call: TRBD2 (6 bases). V was clipped by 4 bases and J by 8 bases, with 10 bases between them. Germline V gives CDR1 SGHTA, CDR2 FQGNSA. The CDR3 length is 12 residues. The CDR3 here is CASSSPSVTQYF. The CDR3 nucleotides are TGTGCCAGCAGCTCCCCTAGCGTTACGCAGTATTTT.

This chain uses TRBV18 with TRBJ1-5; D is ambiguous. Trimming left V 6 bases short and J 5 bases short, with 8 bases between. Germline V gene data show CDR1 as KGHSH and CDR2 as LQKENI. This CDR3 comprises 12 residues. CDR3 residues: CASSSRDQPQHF. For the CDR3, the DNA is TGTGCCAGCTCTTCGAGGGATCAGCCCCAGCATTTT.

This clone was counted between two and nine times. J is TRBJ2-1 and V is TRBV11-2, with 9 bases fitting TRBD2. V lost 5 bases to trimming and J lost 0 bases; unmatched junction nucleotides: 8. This CDR3 is built from 17 residues. Germline lookup yields CDR1 SGHAT and CDR2 FQNNGV. The CDR3 sequence is CASSAPGLARSYNEQFF. CDR3 bases: TGTGCCAGCAGCGCGCCGGGACTAGCTCGCTCCTACAATGAGCAGTTCTTC.

This clone was seen a single time. The chain is built from TRBV5-1 and TRBJ1-3, with a weak D call TRBD1 (5 bases). Trimming shortened V by 3 bases and J by 7 bases, and 17 bases separated the two germline ends. The CDR3 covers 15 residues. CDR1 SGHRS and CDR2 YFSETQ come from the germline V gene. The chain's CDR3 is CASSSGDLSGNTIYF. As DNA, the CDR3 is TGCGCCAGCAGCTCGGGGGATTTATCGGGGAACACCATATATTTT. Based on the CDR3 plus reference TRBV5-1 and TRBJ1-3, the full variable domain is KAGVTQTPRYLIKTRGQQVTLSCSPISGHRSVSWYQQTPGQGLQFLFEYFSETQRNKGNFPGRFSGRQFSNSRSEMNVSTLELGDSALYLCASSSGDLSGNTIYFGEGSWLTVV.

The chain recombines TRBV11-1 with TRBJ2-7, with D perhaps TRBD1 (6 bases). V lost 4 bases and J lost 5, with 18 bases in between. Germline V lookup: CDR1 SGHAT, CDR2 FQDESV (reference sequence). This CDR3 has 15 amino acids. The CDR3 protein is CASSSPGDVGNEQYF. The CDR3 DNA reads TGTGCCAGCAGCTCCCCAGGGGACGTGGGGAACGAGCAGTACTTC.

The chain carries TRBV15 and TRBJ1-3; D is unclear. V was cut by 4 bases and J by 2 bases, with 9 bases left in between. CDR1 LNHNV and CDR2 YYDKDF come from the germline V gene (reference sequence). This CDR3 is built from 14 residues. The CDR3 coding sequence is TGTGCCACCAGCAACCCCCAGGCTGGAAACACCATATATTTT. Residues: CATSNPQAGNTIYF.